These 11 T cell receptor beta chains share one sample of origin, sequenced in a study of regulatory T cells in long-lasting Graves disease. Time point described: newly diagnosed GD, antithyroid drugs for less than 3 months. After RNA was extracted from PBMCs, the TCR library was made from it. iRepertoire HTBI primers and Arm-PCR of CDR3 regions built TCR beta libraries. TCRdb processed the multiplex PCR reads anew with MiXCR; each CDR3 protein has one entry. The sample consists of roughly 500,000 distinct CDR3 sequences, roughly 14% of them appearing once. The sample also formed part of further work on T cells in Graves' hyperthyroidism and ophthalmopathy.

The material was peripheral blood mononuclear cells (PBMCs), obtained at new diagnosis, from a patient treated with antithyroid drugs. Receptor source: a man aged 25 to 40 with Graves disease.

This clonotype was counted many times. This chain links TRBV20-1 with TRBJ1-5; TRBD1 matches at 7 bases. Germline lookup yields CDR1 DFQATT and CDR2 SNEGSKA (reference sequence). The CDR3 length is 13 residues. The ends lost 6 bases at V and 6 bases at J; junction bases unmatched: 8. DNA for the CDR3: TGCAGTGCGCCTCGGACAGGAGGTCAGCCCCAGCATTTT. Translation gives CSAPRTGGQPQHF.

V usage is TRBV6-5 and J usage is TRBJ1-4; D gene uncertain. CDR3 length: 15 amino acids. V was pared by 2 bases and J by 0 bases, with 7 bases between. Germline values: CDR1 MNHEY, CDR2 SVGAGI. The CDR3 region has the DNA TGTGCCAGCAGTTACGAACGGGCAACTAATGAAAAACTGTTTTTT. This encodes CASSYERATNEKLFF.

This clonotype was seen many times. The rearrangement joins TRBV18 to TRBJ1-6, with 8 nucleotides matching TRBD1. This CDR3 contains 13 residues. Germline assignment: CDR1 KGHSH and CDR2 LQKENI. V shed 3 bases and J 13 bases; nucleotides not matched to a gene: 5. The CDR3 DNA is TGTGCCAGCTCACCGACAGGGGAGATCCCCCTCCACTTT. Translating it yields CASSPTGEIPLHF.

The sample holds many counts of this clonotype. The chain combines TRBV7-8 with TRBJ2-7, with TRBD2 matching over 8 bases. Germline CDR1 and CDR2: SGHVS and FQNEAQ. V gave up 6 bases and J gave up 3 bases; unmatched junction bases: 7. The CDR3 runs to 14 residues. The CDR3 loop is CASRSGTSIYEQYF. The DNA of the CDR3 is TGTGCCAGCAGGTCCGGGACTAGTATCTACGAGCAGTACTTC.

This clonotype has just a few counts. The CDR3 sequence is CASSQSSSYEQYF. The CDR3, as DNA: TGCGCCAGCTCACAGTCGAGCTCCTACGAGCAGTACTTC. V and J are TRBV5-1 and TRBJ2-7; no clear D gene. The germline gives CDR1 SGHRS, CDR2 YFSETQ. The CDR3 has 13 amino acids. V was shortened by 7 bases and J by 0 bases, with 11 bases between the two germline ends.

This clonotype was seen a few times. The V gene is TRBV10-3, the J gene TRBJ1-3; perhaps TRBD1 as D (5 bases). The V end was cut by 11 bases, the J end by 5 bases, with 16 bases between. The length of the CDR3 is 13 residues. Germline assignment: CDR1 ENHRY and CDR2 SYGVKD. The CDR3 spells CAARGEIRNTIYF. Here the CDR3 DNA reads TGTGCCGCCCGGGGGGAGATCAGAAACACCATATATTTT.

V usage is TRBV18 and J usage is TRBJ2-6; unclear D gene. Trimming pared 6 bases from V and 0 bases from J, leaving 12 bases between. This CDR3 has 16 amino acids. The germline CDR1 and CDR2 sequences are KGHSH and LQKENI. The CDR3 is CASSPSRSSGANVLTF. CDR3 DNA sequence: TGTGCCAGCTCCCCTTCTCGGAGCTCTGGGGCCAACGTCCTGACTTTC.

This clonotype was counted at least ten times. The gene calls are TRBV11-2 and TRBJ1-1; no clear D. Trimming left V 2 bases short and J 4 bases short, with 17 bases between. CDR1 and CDR2 from the germline V gene are SGHAT and FQNNGV. The CDR3 totals 16 residues. The DNA for the CDR3 is TGTGCCAGCAGCTTAAGGCCCGCAGTGAAAGGCACTGAAGCTTTCTTT. It yields the protein CASSLRPAVKGTEAFF.

The chain couples TRBV5-1 to TRBJ2-5; D unclear. The V and J ends lost 4 bases and 5 bases respectively, with 15 bases between them. The CDR3 spans 14 residues. Germline CDR1 reads SGHRS; CDR2 reads YFSETQ. The DNA for the CDR3 is TGCGCCAGCAGCGTGAGTAATAGTGGCGAGACCCAGTACTTC. It is translated as CASSVSNSGETQYF.

The chain couples TRBV30 to TRBJ1-2; TRBD1 aligns across 9 bases. The germline gives CDR1 GTSNPN, CDR2 SVGIG (reference sequence). V lost 0 bases, J lost 9 bases, and 5 bases stayed unmatched. There are 13 residues in the CDR3. CDR3 in DNA: TGTGCCTGGAGTGTAACAGGGGGCGGGAGCTACACCTTC. Translated, it gives CAWSVTGGGSYTF.

The rearrangement links TRBV19 to TRBJ1-3, with a tentative D call TRBD1 (6 bases). The germline V and J ends were trimmed by 8 bases and 0 bases, with 14 bases remaining between them. This CDR3 comprises 15 residues. Germline CDR1 is LNHDA and CDR2 is SQIVND (reference sequence). The CDR3 here is CASGLTGTSGNTIYF. CDR3 in DNA: TGTGCCAGTGGCCTGACAGGAACCTCTGGAAACACCATATATTTT.